The 7 T cell receptor beta chains below were found in one sample sequenced in a study of Tregs in tolerant kidney transplant recipients. The method was immunoSEQ multiplex PCR; TCRdb's version includes in-frame clones alone and lacks a portion of them. The table lists about 240,000 clones, roughly four fifths of them singletons. Sequencing input: CD4+ T cells from blood. The receptors come from a human donor in good health.

The rearrangement uses TRBV2 and TRBJ2-1; 7 bases line up with TRBD2. The V gene end was trimmed by 6 bases and the J gene end by 3 bases; junction bases not matched to a gene: 11. The CDR3 is 16 amino acids. CDR1 is SNHLY and CDR2 is FYNNEI in the germline V gene. CDR3 region: CASRDKRVAGYNEQFF. The CDR3 DNA follows: TGTGCCAGCAGAGATAAACGCGTAGCGGGCTACAATGAGCAGTTCTTC. Together with reference TRBV2 and TRBJ2-1, the CDR3 gives the full variable domain: EPEVTQTPSHQVTQMGQEVILRCVPISNHLYFYWYRQILGQKVEFLVSFYNNEISEKSEIFDDQFSVERPDGSNFTLKIRSTKLEDSAMYFCASRDKRVAGYNEQFFGPGTRLTVL.

This clone was counted only a few times. V and J are TRBV27 and TRBJ2-7, with unresolved D. Germline V gene lookup returns CDR1 MNHEY and CDR2 SMNVEV (reference sequence). CDR3 length: 14 amino acids. V was pared by 2 bases and J by 7 bases, with 15 bases between. In DNA form, the CDR3 reads TGTGCCAGCAGTTTAGGCGACCCCCGCTTGGAGCAGTACTTC. Protein: CASSLGDPRLEQYF.

This chain uses TRBV14 with TRBJ2-2; D is uncertain. V was clipped by 4 bases and J by 1 base, with 13 bases between them. Germline V gene sequence: CDR1 SGHDN, CDR2 FVKESK. The CDR3 is 16 amino acids. The CDR3 sequence is CASSPSLTLNTGELFF. The CDR3 bases are TGTGCCAGCAGCCCATCCCTGACGCTGAACACCGGGGAGCTGTTTTTT.

The chain links TRBV5-4 to TRBJ1-1; D perhaps matches TRBD1 (5 bases). Per the germline V gene, CDR1 is SGHNT and CDR2 is YYREEE (reference sequence). The CDR3 spans 15 residues. V was shortened by 4 bases and J by 1 base, with 14 bases between the two germline ends. CDR3 protein: CASSPGAGSNTEAFF. DNA of the CDR3: TGTGCCAGCAGCCCCGGAGCAGGGTCGAACACTGAAGCTTTCTTT.

The chain couples TRBV5-6 to TRBJ2-1; D remains unclear. The CDR3 length is 17 residues. Trimming pared 3 bases from V and 0 bases from J, leaving 16 bases between. Germline lookup yields CDR1 SGHDT and CDR2 YYEEEE. The chain's CDR3 is CASSWSGGISSYNEQFF. The CDR3 DNA sequence: TGTGCCAGCAGCTGGAGTGGTGGTATCAGCTCCTACAATGAGCAGTTCTTC.

This chain connects TRBV18 to TRBJ1-2; D is uncertain. The ends were cut back, 2 bases at V and 0 bases at J, with 7 bases in the middle. The CDR3 is 14 amino acids. Germline V CDR1 and CDR2: KGHSH, LQKENI. The CDR3 spells CASSPGLANYGYTF. CDR3 nucleotides: TGTGCCAGCTCACCAGGGTTAGCTAACTATGGCTACACCTTC.

CDR3 in amino acids: CAISESRGQRTSYEQYF. CDR3 nucleotide sequence: TGTGCCATCAGTGAGTCCCGGGGGCAGAGGACCTCCTACGAGCAGTACTTC. This chain links TRBV10-3 with TRBJ2-5; either TRBD1 or TRBD2 may fit D (6 bases each). The end of the DNA aligns better with TRBJ2-7, so the J call may be wrong. The germline V gene encodes CDR1 ENHRY and CDR2 SYGVKD. The CDR3 extends over 17 amino acids.